This T cell receptor beta chain stems from a study of OX40 agonist ivuxolimab in advanced cancers. Study details: The study enrolled dose-escalation patients with hepatocellular carcinoma, melanoma, renal cell or head and neck cancer. General study findings and limits: The average count of expanded clones was higher among CD8+ T cells than among CD4+. Expansion of clones was among the lowest in partial responders at 0.1-3.0 mg/kg.

In this sample, this clone turned up a few times. Antigen unknown. A history of autoimmune disease or systemic immunosuppression excluded patients. Trimming took 0 bases from V and 9 from J; bases not matched to a gene: 16. This CDR3 comprises 19 residues. In germline, CDR1 is SQVTM, CDR2 ANQGSEA. The assay was immunoSEQ multiplex PCR, and TCRdb's table has in-frame clones only and misses some. The repertoire consists of 45,000 to 65,000 clones, with 70% to 85% occurring once and the leading ten covering roughly 6.5%. This TCR was sampled from an adult with an advanced solid tumor such as melanoma, head and neck, liver or kidney cancer. The V and J genes are TRBV29-1 and TRBJ2-1, with 14 bases fitting TRBD2. The material sequenced was CD4+ or CD8+ T cells sorted from blood, taken in a trial of the OX40 agonist ivuxolimab. CDR3 sequence reads: CSVEDRNRLAGGRTREQFF. CDR3 bases: TGCAGCGTTGAAGATCGGAACCGACTAGCGGGGGGGAGGACACGTGAGCAGTTCTTC.